This record concerns one T cell receptor (beta chain) sequence. Methods used by the authors: Counts of nucleated cells, estimated from reference gene primer amplification, were obtained. The protocol was immunoSEQ multiplex PCR, while the TCRdb copy is restricted to in-frame clones and leaves out a portion. The DNA gave D and trimming, while V, J and clone size come from that table. Of roughly 51,000 clones in the sample, just over 85% were seen once. This entry belongs to a study of blood T cell repertoires in COVID-19. The receptor comes from a woman older than 75 with acute or convalescent COVID-19. What was sequenced was peripheral blood.

The CDR3 coding sequence is TGTGCCATCAGCCCCGCGGGGCCCTTCTCTGGAAACACCATATATTTT. As protein: CAISPAGPFSGNTIYF. This rearrangement joins TRBV10-3 to TRBJ1-3; weak D call: TRBD1 (5 bases). The V gene lost 6 bases and the J gene lost 0 bases, with 15 bases spanning the gap. The CDR3 spans 16 residues. Germline loops: CDR1 ENHRY, CDR2 SYGVKD.